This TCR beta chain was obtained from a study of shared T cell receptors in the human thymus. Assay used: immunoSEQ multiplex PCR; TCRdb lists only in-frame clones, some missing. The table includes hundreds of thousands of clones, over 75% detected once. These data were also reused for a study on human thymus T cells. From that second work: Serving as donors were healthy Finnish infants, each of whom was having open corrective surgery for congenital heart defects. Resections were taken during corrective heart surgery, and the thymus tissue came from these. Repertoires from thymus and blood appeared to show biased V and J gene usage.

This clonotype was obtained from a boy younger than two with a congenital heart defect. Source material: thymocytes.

CDR3 in DNA: TGTGCCAGCAGTTTACGGCGAAATACTAGCGGGCCTGAGCAGTTCTTC. This translates into CASSLRRNTSGPEQFF. The chain uses TRBV27 and TRBJ2-1; 9 bases fit TRBD2. Germline CDR1 MNHEY, CDR2 SMNVEV (reference sequence). The CDR3 contains 16 residues. V trimming: 2 bases; J trimming: 9 bases; junction bases outside the gene matches: 11.